The TCR beta chain under discussion was sequenced for a study of blood T cells in healthy people across ages. Overall study context: About one barcoded beta molecule per two T cells was the capture yield of template switching. Points from the study as a whole: Higher diversity and more naive CD4+ cells were features of long-lived donors, compared to aged donors.

Looked up from germline, CDR1 is SGHTA and CDR2 is FQGNSA. The CDR3 sequence is 14 residues long. The V end lost 5 bases, the J end lost 6 bases, and 17 bases lay between the germline ends. To note about this clonotype: Antigen specificity is unknown.

Alongside a J-beta primer mix, a sample-barcoded 5' primer served in a second PCR lasting about 7 to 11 cycles. Every sample produced at least 3 million CDR3-containing paired-end reads. TCRdb passed the 5' RACE reads through MiXCR, listing each CDR3 protein once. The sample yields approximately 880,000 distinct CDR3 sequences, under 50% seen once. The gene calls are TRBV7-2 and TRBJ2-7, with D unclear. Sequencing input: blood. The origin of this receptor is a man between 25 and 39 years old in good health. In DNA, the CDR3 is TGTGCCAGCAGCATAGGCCAAGTTGTTAGCGAGCAGTACTTC. Amino acids: CASSIGQVVSEQYF.